This entry lists 27 T cell receptor beta chains sequenced from one sample in a study of cytomegalovirus exposure and HLA in healthy donors. The method was immunoSEQ multiplex PCR; TCRdb's version includes in-frame clones alone and lacks a portion of them. The sample lists about 280,000 clones; roughly 90% were seen once. The specimen sequenced was PBMCs. Receptors originate from a woman aged 18 to 35 in good health and CMV-seronegative.

This chain connects TRBV29-1 to TRBJ2-3; 16 positions agree with TRBD2. CDR3 size: 17 residues. CDR1 and CDR2 (germline): SQVTM, ANQGSEA. Trimming removed 7 bases from V and 0 bases from J; junction bases left unmatched: 7. The CDR3 is CSGRGTSGRASTDTQYF. The CDR3 DNA reads TGCAGCGGTCGAGGGACTAGCGGGAGGGCTAGCACAGATACGCAGTATTTT.

The chain carries TRBV6-5 and TRBJ2-7, with 7 bases identical to TRBD1. V gave up 1 base and J gave up 3 bases; unmatched junction bases: 3. CDR1 and CDR2 from the germline V gene are MNHEY and SVGAGI. The CDR3 is made up of 14 amino acids. In nucleotides, the CDR3 is TGTGCCAGCAGTTACTTGGGACAGTTCTACGAGCAGTACTTC. The encoded protein is CASSYLGQFYEQYF.

The J gene is TRBJ1-5, the V gene TRBV6-5; unclear D gene. The CDR3 spans 14 residues. The germline gives CDR1 MNHEY, CDR2 SVGAGI. The V gene lost 5 bases and the J gene lost 0 bases, with 8 bases spanning the gap. CDR3: CASSQDFSNQPQHF. The CDR3 DNA reads as TGTGCCAGCAGTCAGGACTTTAGCAATCAGCCCCAGCATTTT.

The chain carries TRBV18 and TRBJ2-7, with a weak D call TRBD1 (6 bases). Germline V lookup: CDR1 KGHSH, CDR2 LQKENI. This CDR3 is built from 17 residues. Trimming took off 2 bases at V and 1 base at J, with 18 bases between the two ends. As DNA, the CDR3 is TGTGCCAGCTCACCAAGGGGTGGGGGCCCACGATCCTACGAGCAGTACTTC. Its translation is CASSPRGGGPRSYEQYF.

The chain employs TRBV6-5 and TRBJ2-1; 8 nucleotides align to TRBD2. Germline-derived CDR1 and CDR2 are MNHEY and SVGAGI. Unmatched junction bases numbered 5, after V lost 5 bases and J lost 2 bases. The CDR3 consists of 15 residues. For the CDR3, the DNA is TGTGCCAGCAGTAGAGGGACTAGAGCCTACAATGAGCAGTTCTTC. It yields the protein CASSRGTRAYNEQFF.

J is TRBJ2-7 and V is TRBV6-1; 13 bases agree with TRBD2. CDR1 and CDR2 from the germline V gene are MNHNS and SASEGT. Losses at the gene ends were 4 bases for V and 2 bases for J; bases not matched to a gene: 2. This CDR3 comprises 15 residues. The CDR3 nucleotides read TGTGCCAGCAGTGGGGGGACTAGCGGGACCTACGAGCAGTACTTC. This codes for CASSGGTSGTYEQYF.

The chain has TRBV9 and TRBJ2-1; 14 bases align to TRBD2. CDR1 is SGDLS, CDR2 YYNGEE, per germline. The CDR3 runs to 19 residues. J lost 0 bases, V lost 4 bases, and 9 bases had no gene match. The CDR3 bases are TGTGCCAGCAGCCCACGTTGGGGACTAGCGGGAGACTCCTACAATGAGCAGTTCTTC. Translating it yields CASSPRWGLAGDSYNEQFF.

As for this clone: A junction end diverges from the germline sequence, so it may reflect a read error. The CDR3 reads CASSQAGGQFF. In DNA, the CDR3 is TGTGCCAGCAGTCAAGCGGGAGGGCAGTTCTTC. The gene calls are TRBV2 and TRBJ2-1; 9 bases align to TRBD2. The CDR3 is made up of 11 amino acids. Germline loops: CDR1 SNHLY, CDR2 FYNNEI.

The chain uses TRBV2 and TRBJ2-4; D remains unclear. Trimming cost V 6 bases and J 3 bases, with 12 bases left between them. The CDR3 extends over 14 amino acids. Germline V gene lookup returns CDR1 SNHLY and CDR2 FYNNEI. CDR3 DNA sequence: TGTGCCAGCAGCGAGGTCCAGAGCAAAAACATTCAGTACTTC. Translated, it gives CASSEVQSKNIQYF.

The chain employs TRBV7-6 and TRBJ2-1; the D gene is possibly TRBD2 (7 bases). V lost 2 bases, J lost 0 bases, and 17 bases lay in between. Germline CDR1 and CDR2: SGHVS and FNYEAQ. This CDR3 is built from 18 residues. The CDR3 loop is CASSLSGGGGLSYNEQFF. CDR3 DNA sequence: TGTGCCAGCAGCTTATCTGGCGGGGGCGGTCTCTCCTACAATGAGCAGTTCTTC.

The chain recombines TRBV5-5 with TRBJ2-2; D unclear. CDR1 is SGHKS, CDR2 YYEKEE, per germline (reference sequence). CDR3 size: 13 residues. Trimming left V 4 bases short and J 5 bases short, with 9 bases between. CDR3 sequence (DNA): TGTGCCAGCAGCAGCCAACAGACCGGGGAGCTGTTTTTT. Its protein product is CASSSQQTGELFF.

In this sample, this clone turned up once. The V call is TRBV5-1, the J call TRBJ2-3; maybe TRBD1 (6 bases). This CDR3 comprises 19 residues. V lost 3 bases and J lost 1, with 24 bases in between. Per germline, CDR1 SGHRS and CDR2 YFSETQ. The CDR3 is CASSSHRAGVASRTDTQYF. Written as DNA, the CDR3 is TGCGCCAGCAGCTCCCATCGGGCAGGGGTGGCGTCTCGCACAGATACGCAGTATTTT.

The J gene is TRBJ2-7, the V gene TRBV4-2; maybe TRBD2 (6 bases). CDR1 LGHNA and CDR2 YNFKEQ come from the germline V gene. The CDR3 is 14 residues long. Trimming took off 1 base at V and 7 bases at J, with 14 bases between the two ends. DNA of the CDR3: TGTGCCAGCAGCCAAGGGACGAGGGCGGGGGAGCAGTACTTC. Its translation is CASSQGTRAGEQYF.

The gene calls are TRBV6-5 and TRBJ2-3; 9 bases match TRBD1. In germline, CDR1 is MNHEY, CDR2 SVGAGI. This CDR3 is built from 14 residues. J was trimmed by 7 bases and V by 0 bases; bases with no gene match: 2. Here the CDR3 DNA reads TGTGCCAGCAGTTACTCGGGACAGGGTAATACGCAGTATTTT. Residues: CASSYSGQGNTQYF.

This sequence joins TRBV6-1 and TRBJ2-1; TRBD1 matches at 7 bases. Germline CDR1 reads MNHNS; CDR2 reads SASEGT. J lost 5 bases, V lost 4 bases, and 8 bases had no gene match. The CDR3 has 15 amino acids. The CDR3 DNA reads TGTGCCAGCAGTGTTTTACAGGGGACGCACAATGAGCAGTTCTTC. It codes for CASSVLQGTHNEQFF.

The gene calls are TRBV6-5 and TRBJ1-1; D not certain. CDR3 size: 13 residues. V was pared by 3 bases and J by 3 bases, with 8 bases between. CDR1 and CDR2 from the germline V gene are MNHEY and SVGAGI. CDR3 bases: TGTGCCAGCAGTTATGAGGAGTACACTGAAGCTTTCTTT. Encoded protein: CASSYEEYTEAFF.

This chain joins TRBV11-1 and TRBJ2-1, with D possibly TRBD1 on 6 matching bases. Germline CDR1 and CDR2: SGHAT and FQDESV (reference sequence). The CDR3 is 18 residues long. Trimming left V 1 base short and J 5 bases short, with 21 bases between. The CDR3 nucleotides read TGTGCCAGCAGCTTAGTGTTGGACAGCTCCGACGCGAACAATGAGCAGTTCTTC. This codes for CASSLVLDSSDANNEQFF.

The chain is built from TRBV19 and TRBJ2-3; 8 nucleotides agree with TRBD1. With V trimmed by 6 bases and J by 1 base, 9 bases remained unmatched. CDR3 length: 16 amino acids. Germline V gene sequence: CDR1 LNHDA, CDR2 SQIVND (reference sequence). The CDR3 nucleotides are TGTGCCAGTAGCCTCTTGGGGGGACAGGGCACAGATACGCAGTATTTT. Amino acid sequence: CASSLLGGQGTDTQYF.

This clone occurred a few times. V usage is TRBV6-1 and J usage is TRBJ2-7; TRBD2 matches 9 bases. Germline values: CDR1 MNHNS, CDR2 SASEGT. The junction had 7 bases not matched to a gene; V was cut back by 3 bases and J by 7 bases. This CDR3 is 14 amino acids long. The chain's CDR3 is CASSDDPSGIEQYF. The CDR3 DNA reads as TGTGCCAGCAGTGACGACCCTAGCGGGATAGAGCAGTACTTC.

V and J are TRBV13 and TRBJ2-1; D remains unclear. Per germline, CDR1 PRHDT and CDR2 FYEKMQ (reference sequence). This CDR3 has 13 residues. Trimming left V 6 bases short and J 8 bases short, with 14 bases between. Written as DNA, the CDR3 is TGTGCCAGCAGGCGGTCTCCTGGCGATGAGCAGTTCTTC. This gives the protein CASRRSPGDEQFF.

This clone was counted a single time. This sequence joins TRBV29-1 and TRBJ2-3, with D tentatively TRBD2 (5 bases). V was shortened by 3 bases and J by 4 bases, with 14 bases between the two germline ends. CDR3 size: 14 residues. Germline CDR1 and CDR2: SQVTM and ANQGSEA. The CDR3: CSVDGESGADTQYF. The CDR3, as DNA: TGCAGCGTTGACGGGGAGAGTGGCGCAGATACGCAGTATTTT.

The chain carries TRBV6-4 and TRBJ2-1; TRBD2 is a possible D gene (5 bases). Germline CDR1 and CDR2: MRHNA and SNTAGT. The CDR3 is 13 residues long. Trimming stripped 3 bases from V and 2 bases from J, with 5 bases between. CDR3 sequence reads: CASSEEAYNEQFF. Here the CDR3 DNA reads TGTGCCAGCAGTGAGGAGGCCTACAATGAGCAGTTCTTC.

V usage is TRBV4-2 and J usage is TRBJ1-1, with TRBD1 as a possible D gene (5 bases). The CDR3 extends over 15 amino acids. Between the trimmed V and J ends, which lost 1 base and 5 bases, there was a span of 14 bases. The germline V gene has CDR1 LGHNA and CDR2 YNFKEQ. CDR3 sequence: CASSQVISEGTEAFF. The CDR3 coding sequence is TGTGCCAGCAGCCAAGTAATCTCGGAGGGGACTGAAGCTTTCTTT.

The rearrangement uses TRBV5-4 and TRBJ2-3, with D possibly TRBD2 on 6 matching bases. V was pared by 0 bases and J by 6 bases, with 8 bases between. The CDR3 sequence is 13 residues long. In germline, CDR1 is SGHNT, CDR2 YYREEE (reference sequence). The CDR3 nucleotides read TGTGCCAGCAGCTTGGCGGGAGAGGATACGCAGTATTTT. This sequence encodes CASSLAGEDTQYF.

The rearrangement uses TRBV7-9 and TRBJ2-7; the match to TRBD2 covers 9 bases. In germline, CDR1 is SEHNR, CDR2 FQNEAQ (reference sequence). The CDR3 consists of 17 residues. The trim removed 5 bases at V and 1 base at J, leaving 12 bases unmatched. Here the CDR3 DNA reads TGTGCCAGCAGCCCAGTCGGGCGGGAGGGGGTTTCCTACGAGCAGTACTTC. Translating gives CASSPVGREGVSYEQYF.

CDR3 loop: CASSLPHNYEQYF. CDR3 nucleotides: TGTGCCAGCAGCTTGCCACATAACTACGAGCAGTACTTC. This chain connects TRBV5-6 to TRBJ2-7; D uncertain. The CDR3 is 13 residues long. Germline V CDR1 and CDR2: SGHDT, YYEEEE. Trimming removed 1 base from V and 3 bases from J, with 8 bases in between.

V gene TRBV5-4 combines with J gene TRBJ2-3, with D possibly TRBD2 on 5 matching bases. CDR1 and CDR2 (germline): SGHNT, YYREEE (reference sequence). The germline V and J ends were trimmed by 0 bases and 4 bases, with 6 bases remaining between them. The CDR3 extends over 13 amino acids. CDR3 bases: TGTGCCAGCAGCTTGGCGGGGTCAGATACGCAGTATTTT. This sequence encodes CASSLAGSDTQYF.